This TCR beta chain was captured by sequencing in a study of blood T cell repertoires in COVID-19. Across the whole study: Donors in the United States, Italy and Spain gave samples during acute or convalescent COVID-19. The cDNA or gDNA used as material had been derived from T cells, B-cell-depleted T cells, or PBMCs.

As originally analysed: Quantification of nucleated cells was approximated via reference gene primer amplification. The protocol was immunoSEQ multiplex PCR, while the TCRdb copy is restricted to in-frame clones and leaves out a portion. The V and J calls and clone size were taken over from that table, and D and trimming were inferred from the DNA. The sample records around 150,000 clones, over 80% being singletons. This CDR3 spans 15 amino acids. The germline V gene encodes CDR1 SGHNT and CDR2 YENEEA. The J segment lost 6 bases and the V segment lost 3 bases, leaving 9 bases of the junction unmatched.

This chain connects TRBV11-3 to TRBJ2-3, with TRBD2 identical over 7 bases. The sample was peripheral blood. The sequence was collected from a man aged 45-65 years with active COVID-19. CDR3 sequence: CASSLTSRTSDTQYF. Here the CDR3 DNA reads TGTGCCAGCAGCTTGACTAGCCGGACATCGGATACGCAGTATTTT.